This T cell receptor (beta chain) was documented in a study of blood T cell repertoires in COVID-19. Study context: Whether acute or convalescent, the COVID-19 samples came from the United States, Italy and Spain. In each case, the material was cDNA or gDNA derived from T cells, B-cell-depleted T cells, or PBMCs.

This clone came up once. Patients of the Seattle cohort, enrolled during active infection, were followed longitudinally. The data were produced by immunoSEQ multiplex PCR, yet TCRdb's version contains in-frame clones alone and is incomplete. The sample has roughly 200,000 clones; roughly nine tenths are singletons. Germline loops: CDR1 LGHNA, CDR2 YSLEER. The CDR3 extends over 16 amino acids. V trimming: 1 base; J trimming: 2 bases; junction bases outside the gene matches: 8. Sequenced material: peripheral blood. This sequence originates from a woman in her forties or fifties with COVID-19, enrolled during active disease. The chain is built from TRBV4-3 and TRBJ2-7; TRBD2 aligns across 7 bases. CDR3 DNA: TGCGCCAGCAGCCAAGCCCACGGGGGGTTAGCCTACGAGCAGTACTTC. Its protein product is CASSQAHGGLAYEQYF.